This TCR beta chain was recorded in a study of CD8 T cells in ankylosing spondylitis. Overall study results and limits: There was reportedly significant enrichment of clones that were disease-linked in matched ankylosing spondylitis synovial fluid. A motif in TCR beta, a set of under ten highly homologous variants, appeared characteristic of ankylosing spondylitis blood.

The sample holds many counts of this clonotype. Antigen unknown. 5'-RACE, quantitative and with molecular barcodes, yielded the TCR beta libraries. Each CDR3 protein gets one entry after TCRdb re-called the 5' RACE reads with MiXCR. The sample holds fewer than 350,000 distinct CDR3 sequences, 9.5% to 13% seen once. V shed 1 base and J shed 3 bases, with 13 bases lying between them. The CDR3 has 15 amino acids. Germline CDR1 and CDR2: SGHTA and FQGNSA. The V gene is TRBV7-2, the J gene TRBJ2-7; D may be TRBD2 (5 bases). Sample: blood, either unsorted or a sorted T cell fraction (not recorded which). This TCR was sampled from a female donor with ankylosing spondylitis or in good health (not recorded which). The CDR3 reads CASSLGVLARYEQYF. The CDR3 bases are TGTGCCAGCAGCTTAGGAGTTCTAGCCCGCTACGAGCAGTACTTC.